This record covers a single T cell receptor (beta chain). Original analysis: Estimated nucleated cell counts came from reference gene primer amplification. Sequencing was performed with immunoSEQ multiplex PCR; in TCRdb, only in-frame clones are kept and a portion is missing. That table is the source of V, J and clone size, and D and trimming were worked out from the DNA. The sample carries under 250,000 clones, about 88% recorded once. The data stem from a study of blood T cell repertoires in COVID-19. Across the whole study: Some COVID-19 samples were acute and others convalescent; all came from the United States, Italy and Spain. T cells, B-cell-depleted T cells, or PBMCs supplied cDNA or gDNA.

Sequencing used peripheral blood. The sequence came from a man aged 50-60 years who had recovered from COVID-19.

Written as DNA, the CDR3 is TGCGCCAGCAGCTTGAACCCCAGGGGGCGAGGCGATGAGCAGTTCTTC. Translation: CASSLNPRGRGDEQFF. This chain connects TRBV5-1 to TRBJ2-1; 8 bases align to TRBD1. V was pared by 1 base and J by 8 bases, with 11 bases of the junction left unmatched. The CDR3 extends over 16 amino acids. Germline V gene lookup returns CDR1 SGHRS and CDR2 YFSETQ. Full variable domain (outside the CDR3, taken from reference TRBV5-1 and TRBJ2-1): KAGVTQTPRYLIKTRGQQVTLSCSPISGHRSVSWYQQTPGQGLQFLFEYFSETQRNKGNFPGRFSGRQFSNSRSEMNVSTLELGDSALYLCASSLNPRGRGDEQFFGPGTRLTVL.